This section outlines one T cell receptor beta chain sequence together with its context. Its specificity is not known. The data are from a study of CD4+ T cells in melanoma. General observations from the study: CD8+ T cell, macrophage and B cell function reportedly correlated with neoantigen-specific CD4+ T cells. In melanoma, neoantigen-specific CD4+ T cells reportedly differed in differentiation state.

This CDR3 contains 16 residues. After removal of 4 bases from V and 7 bases from J, the junction contained 11 bases not matched to a gene. CDR1 is SGHRS, CDR2 YFSETQ, per germline. Only in-frame clones appear in the TCRdb table, and some are missing; sequencing was by immunoSEQ multiplex PCR. Among approximately 110,000 clones, approximately 90% were seen once, and the ten largest hold 2.5% to 3.5%. This TCR came from a human donor with melanoma. Specimen: peripheral blood. The chain uses TRBV5-1 and TRBJ2-3, with TRBD2 identical over 11 bases. The DNA of the CDR3 is TGCGCCAGCAGCCTAACCCTAGCGGGGGGCCCTAATACGCAGTATTTT. Encoded protein: CASSLTLAGGPNTQYF.